These T cell receptor beta chains were read from a single sample in a study of shared clonotypes between healthy human individuals. The protocol was immunoSEQ multiplex PCR, while the TCRdb copy is restricted to in-frame clones and leaves out a portion. The sample lists some 630,000 clones; around 72% were seen once. The sample comprised memory CD4+ T cells sorted from blood. These receptors were obtained from a woman aged 30 to 39 in good health. Both conserved end residues are trimmed from each CDR3. Each record gives: J gene, V gene, clone size, CDR3 protein. Expanded clones get a size class; other rows say once, few or many, or leave the size out.

TRBJ2-1	TRBV7-2	NA	ASSLALHSGYNEQF
TRBJ1-3	TRBV5-1	many	ASSPGTAGNTIY
TRBJ2-5	TRBV19	NA	ASSALTGRETQY
TRBJ1-2	TRBV6-1	NA	ASSELTGSANGYT
TRBJ2-6	TRBV5-1	NA	ASSLDSSGANVLT
TRBJ2-7	TRBV4-2	NA	ASSQEASGNYEQY
TRBJ2-7	TRBV5-1	NA	ASSLGDRTFYEQY
TRBJ1-3	TRBV28	NA	ASSLGASFIGNTIY
TRBJ1-5	TRBV4-2	many	ASGATTSNQPQH
TRBJ1-1	TRBV5-1	NA	ASSLEWGGVTEAF
TRBJ2-5	TRBV6-1	NA	ASRGEGETQY
TRBJ2-4	TRBV28	NA	ASSLGGRVNIQY
TRBJ2-2	TRBV28	few	ASPRTNTGELF
TRBJ2-1	TRBV7-9	NA	ASSEMLIGNNEQF
TRBJ2-1	TRBV19	NA	ATQVGVGEQF
TRBJ1-3	TRBV30	NA	AWSPGTGFSGNTIY
TRBJ1-2	TRBV28	few	ASSLNSYGYT
TRBJ2-5	TRBV20-1	NA	SASQGETQY
TRBJ2-7	TRBV28	few	ASTIAAAYEQY
TRBJ2-1	TRBV7-2	NA	ASSLAGLDEQF
TRBJ2-7	TRBV25-1	NA	ASSENREGIFDEQY
TRBJ1-2	TRBV5-4	NA	ASSRPDRDRGLGYT
TRBJ2-7	TRBV5-1	NA	ASSGSGQPYEQY
TRBJ1-5	TRBV7-9	NA	ASSSPTESNQPQH
TRBJ2-7	TRBV28	NA	ASSLDRGYEQY
TRBJ1-5	TRBV7-2	NA	ASSLAGGRNQPQH
TRBJ2-7	TRBV11-2	NA	ASSYGTGGFNEQY
TRBJ2-6	TRBV28	NA	ASRPRAGANVLT
TRBJ1-2	TRBV9	NA	ASSDRYGYT
TRBJ2-3	TRBV7-2	NA	ASSLIGTSGLDTQY
TRBJ2-1	TRBV7-6	NA	ASSLGPQQGSEQF
TRBJ1-1	TRBV18	NA	ASSQYNALGVNTEAF
TRBJ1-4	TRBV5-1	NA	ASSLGVGLSGEKLF
TRBJ2-5	TRBV5-1	NA	ASSLGDRAIQETQY
TRBJ2-7	TRBV4-2	NA	ASSQDWSGLGLAGGSYEQY
TRBJ2-7	TRBV19	NA	ASSLPGTGGYEQY
TRBJ2-3	TRBV5-1	few	ASSMGQGGDTQY
TRBJ1-1	TRBV7-9	NA	ASSFKTHTNTEAF
TRBJ1-4	TRBV28	NA	ASSGTGGVGNEKLF
TRBJ2-5	TRBV10-3	NA	AISERMGVETQY
TRBJ1-2	TRBV28	NA	ASSSGGTGGYGYT
TRBJ2-1	TRBV30	NA	AWRGDSLYNEQF
TRBJ2-1	TRBV28	once	ASSSIRGYNEQF
TRBJ1-2	TRBV5-6	NA	ASSSPGNVNYGYT
TRBJ1-2	TRBV9	NA	ASSVGAFGGYT
TRBJ2-7	TRBV2	NA	ASSEAGGAYEQY
TRBJ1-1	TRBV7-9	few	ASSVDRGQAGITEAF
TRBJ2-2	TRBV7-9	NA	ASRIIVGRMADGELF
TRBJ1-2	TRBV19	NA	ASSDPGQGIYGYT
TRBJ2-5	TRBV6-6	NA	ASGSRRETQY
TRBJ2-5	TRBV14	NA	ASSRALGLAGGSETQY
TRBJ1-5	TRBV10-1	NA	ASSELRTGDSNQPQH
TRBJ2-3	TRBV6-6	NA	ASSGVSTDTQY
TRBJ2-1	TRBV5-1	NA	ASSLDAEAYNEQF